This record concerns one T cell receptor beta chain sequence. One end of the junction fails to match germline, which may point to a read error. The data belong to a study of identical twins. Each CDR3 protein is one row after TCRdb ran MiXCR on the 5' RACE reads. The sample shows about 890,000 distinct CDR3 sequences, 10% to 15% of them seen only once. The sample was also reused in another study, on yellow fever vaccine responses in identical twins. That paper adds: Twins' vaccine T cell responses were reported to seem partly convergent and partly personalized.

The sequenced sample was PBMCs. This clonotype originated in a woman aged 18-29 years in good health.

In DNA form, the CDR3 reads TGTGCCAGCAGCCCCTCAAACCAAGAGGCCCAGTACTTC. Residues: CASSPSNQEAQYF. This chain connects TRBV3-1 to TRBJ2-5; D uncertain. The CDR3 has 13 amino acids. The germline CDR1 and CDR2 sequences are LGHDT and YNNKEL (reference sequence).